Below, one TCR beta chain is given with its context. Authors' processing steps: Estimates of nucleated cell counts were drawn from the amplification of reference gene primers. Clones were sequenced by immunoSEQ multiplex PCR, and TCRdb holds only the in-frame ones, with some missing. D and trimming come from the DNA, and the V and J calls and clone size come from that table. This sample carries some 130,000 clones, 84% of them seen once, and the ten largest clones take 44%. This record comes from a study of blood T cell repertoires in COVID-19. Overall study: Sites in the United States, Italy and Spain provided acute and convalescent COVID-19 samples. PBMCs, B-cell-depleted T cells, or T cells provided the cDNA or gDNA that made up the material.

The germline V and J ends were trimmed by 3 bases and 5 bases, with 10 bases remaining between them. Germline CDR1 reads SEHNR; CDR2 reads FQNEAQ (reference sequence). The CDR3 runs to 13 residues. This receptor was obtained from a human donor in a cohort sampled during active COVID-19. J is TRBJ1-1 and V is TRBV7-9; D remains unclear. Sequencing was performed on peripheral blood. CDR3 DNA: TGTGCCAGCAGCTTCTCGATTGAGACTGAAGCTTTCTTT. Translated: CASSFSIETEAFF. Drawing the rest from reference TRBV7-9 and TRBJ1-1, the complete variable domain is DTGVSQNPRHKITKRGQNVTFRCDPISEHNRLYWYRQTLGQGPEFLTYFQNEAQLEKSRLLSDRFSAERPKGSFSTLEIQRTEQGDSAMYLCASSFSIETEAFFGQGTRLTVV.